This TCR beta chain stems from a study of T cell clonotyping in hematopoietic cell transplantation. Study-level findings and limits: Few recipient clonotypes overlapped donors; over 95% were de novo at given depth.

The CDR3 is 13 amino acids. V lost 3 bases, J lost 3 bases, and 12 bases lay in between. Germline V gene lookup returns CDR1 SQVTM and CDR2 ANQGSEA. With respect to this clone: Its antigen is not identified.

The repertoire was sequenced with immunoSEQ multiplex PCR; TCRdb's copy has only in-frame clones and lacks some. This sample has under 11,000 clones; more than 90% occur once, and the top ten carry about 13%. Indicated time point: recipient sample about 28 days before transplant, after cytoreduction. J is TRBJ2-7 and V is TRBV29-1; D is possibly TRBD1 (5 bases). The sequence derives from a woman aged 40 to 50 with acute myeloid leukemia. Some clones in this sample may be carry-over from other donors' samples. The sequencing here drew on peripheral blood mononuclear cells, taken before stem cell transplant. This chain's CDR3 is CSVEVRALYEQYF. The CDR3 DNA reads as TGCAGCGTTGAGGTCAGGGCGCTCTACGAGCAGTACTTC.